This TCR beta chain appears in the sequencing data of a study of cytomegalovirus exposure and HLA in healthy donors. From germline, CDR1 is MNHEY and CDR2 SVGAGI. Trimming took 11 bases from V and 2 from J, leaving 13 bases between them. CDR3 length equals 12 residues. 13 Jbeta primers and 60 Vbeta primers were used for the PCR. Sequencing was performed with immunoSEQ multiplex PCR; in TCRdb, only in-frame clones are kept and a portion is missing. The sample includes 150,000 or so clones, 60% to 85% of them seen just once. Material: PBMCs. The chain couples TRBV6-5 to TRBJ2-7, with D perhaps TRBD2 (6 bases). The source is a woman aged 40 to 50 in good health and CMV-seronegative. This chain's CDR3 is CAYWGGPYEQYF. In DNA, the CDR3 is TGTGCCTACTGGGGAGGACCCTACGAGCAGTACTTC.